The 23 T cell receptor beta chains in this list originate from one sample, sequenced in a study of blood T cell repertoires in COVID-19. Here immunoSEQ multiplex PCR was the method, and the copy in TCRdb shows in-frame clones only, minus some. The repertoire consists of approximately 210,000 clones, with almost 85% occurring once and the leading ten covering about 15%. The source material was PBMCs or T cells enriched from blood (not recorded which). These receptor sequences come from a man aged 40-55 years who had recovered from COVID-19.

The DNA for the CDR3 is TGTGCCAGCAGTTTAGGGGGACAACTCAATCAGCCCCAGCATTTT. Translating gives CASSLGGQLNQPQHF. The genes are TRBV27 and TRBJ1-5, with a possible D match to TRBD1 (6 bases). V shed 2 bases and J shed 3 bases, with 11 bases lying between them. The CDR3 extends over 15 amino acids. Germline V CDR1 and CDR2: MNHEY, SMNVEV (reference sequence).

The chain recombines TRBV9 with TRBJ1-1; no clear D. V lost 0 bases and J 1 base, leaving 4 bases between the germline ends. The CDR3 is 13 amino acids. Germline V gives CDR1 SGDLS, CDR2 YYNGEE. The CDR3 DNA follows: TGTGCCAGCAGCGTAGTTCAGAACACTGAAGCTTTCTTT. Its protein product is CASSVVQNTEAFF.

This clone was seen just once. The genes are TRBV28 and TRBJ1-2, with 8 positions matching TRBD1. Trimming removed 8 bases from V and 4 bases from J; junction bases left unmatched: 3. Germline loops: CDR1 MDHEN, CDR2 SYDVKM. The CDR3 has 12 residues. DNA of the CDR3: TGTGCCAGCCAACAGGGGGGCTATGGCTACACCTTC. It encodes CASQQGGYGYTF.

The chain uses TRBV3-1 (or the pseudogene TRBV3-2) and TRBJ1-6, with TRBD1 identical over 12 bases. Germline V gene data show CDR1 as LGHDT and CDR2 as YNNKEL (reference sequence). The CDR3 contains 18 residues. Germline trimming cut 4 bases from V and 9 bases from J; bases unmatched to any gene: 13. The CDR3 DNA reads as TGTGCCAGCAGCCGAACCGGGACAGGGGGCCCAAATGGTTCACCCCTCCACTTT. Translation: CASSRTGTGGPNGSPLHF.

The chain combines TRBV28 with TRBJ2-7; TRBD2 might be the D (5 bases). The CDR3 spans 12 residues. The V end was cut by 11 bases, the J end by 4 bases, with 15 bases between. Germline V gene data show CDR1 as MDHEN and CDR2 as SYDVKM. This CDR3 reads CASRRNLYEQYF. CDR3 nucleotides: TGTGCCTCAAGGAGGAATCTTTACGAGCAGTACTTC.

The chain couples TRBV9 to TRBJ1-5; D is unresolved. The CDR3 runs 13 residues. Germline CDR1 is SGDLS and CDR2 is YYNGEE. The V end lost 4 bases, the J end lost 4 bases, and 9 bases lay between the germline ends. The chain's CDR3 is CASSPTVNQPQHF. For the CDR3, the DNA is TGTGCCAGCAGCCCCACGGTGAATCAGCCCCAGCATTTT.

In this sample, this clone turned up a few times. The V call is TRBV21-1, the J call TRBJ2-3; the D call TRBD2 from the table was never checked on the DNA. TRBV21-1 is reported as a pseudogene. This CDR3 has 16 residues. CDR3 loop: CASSKGKAGSTDTQYF. DNA of the CDR3: TGTGCCAGCAGCAAAGGAAAAGCGGGGTCCACAGATACGCAGTATTTT.

The chain couples TRBV2 to TRBJ2-7; 7 bases are a match to TRBD1. This CDR3 is built from 14 residues. With 5 bases clipped from V and 4 bases from J, the junction kept 8 bases outside the gene matches. CDR1 and CDR2 (germline): SNHLY, FYNNEI. The CDR3 sequence: CASSSGGSRYEQYF. The CDR3 coding sequence is TGTGCCAGCAGTTCAGGGGGTTCAAGGTACGAGCAGTACTTC.

The J gene is TRBJ1-2, the V gene TRBV7-9; TRBD1 matches at 8 bases. Germline V gene lookup returns CDR1 SEHNR and CDR2 FQNEAQ (reference sequence). V lost 5 bases, J lost 3 bases, and 5 bases stayed unmatched. This CDR3 contains 14 residues. DNA for the CDR3: TGTGCCAGCAGCCCGACAGGGGTCCACTATGGCTACACCTTC. Protein sequence: CASSPTGVHYGYTF.

With respect to this clone: This sample also contains other DNA sequences that code for the same CDR3. The chain uses TRBV5-1 and TRBJ2-1; TRBD2 agrees at 10 bases. Germline lookup yields CDR1 SGHRS and CDR2 YFSETQ. The CDR3 sequence is 16 residues long. V lost 5 bases, J lost 0 bases, and 5 bases stayed unmatched. The CDR3 region is CASSPLAGSSYNEQFF. CDR3 sequence (DNA): TGCGCCAGCAGTCCACTAGCGGGGAGCTCCTACAATGAGCAGTTCTTC.

The chain combines TRBV4-1 with TRBJ2-3; TRBD2 matches at 8 bases. Germline V gene lookup returns CDR1 MGHRA and CDR2 YSYEKL. The CDR3 has 16 residues. V shed 0 bases, J shed 1 base, and the junction held 3 bases outside the gene matches. The CDR3 loop is CASSQDQTSGTDTQYF. The CDR3 nucleotides are TGCGCCAGCAGCCAAGACCAGACTAGCGGCACAGATACGCAGTATTTT.

The V gene is TRBV6-5, the J gene TRBJ2-2; D not resolved. Per germline, CDR1 MNHEY and CDR2 SVGAGI. The CDR3 extends over 15 amino acids. Trimming took off 8 bases at V and 1 base at J, with 14 bases between the two ends. The CDR3 DNA is TGTGCCAGCGCGATCAGATCGGGGAACACCGGGGAGCTGTTTTTT. Amino acids: CASAIRSGNTGELFF.

This clone was seen more than once but under ten times. The chain employs TRBV19 and TRBJ2-2, with 8 bases identical to TRBD1. The CDR3 runs 14 residues. Per the germline V gene, CDR1 is LNHDA and CDR2 is SQIVND (reference sequence). V dropped 9 bases and J dropped 4; count of bases not matched to a gene: 7. CDR3 nucleotide sequence: TGTGCCAGCCATCACAGGGGGGTCACCGGGGAGCTGTTTTTT. Amino acids: CASHHRGVTGELFF.

The table lists this clone with many counts. V usage is TRBV12-3 or TRBV12-4 and J usage is TRBJ2-7; D is unresolved. V shed 6 bases and J shed 5 bases, with 14 bases lying between them. CDR3 length equals 13 residues. For the CDR3, the DNA is TGTGCCAGCAGGTTTACTAACGCCCACGAGCAGTACTTC. Translating gives CASRFTNAHEQYF.

V is TRBV28 and J is TRBJ2-7; tentative D call: TRBD2 (6 bases). The CDR3 is made up of 13 amino acids. Between the trimmed V and J ends, which lost 11 bases and 4 bases, there was a span of 18 bases. Germline V gives CDR1 MDHEN, CDR2 SYDVKM. For the CDR3, the DNA is TGTGCCCCCCGGAGGGGTTGGAGTTACGAGCAGTACTTC. As protein: CAPRRGWSYEQYF.

V gene TRBV7-8 combines with J gene TRBJ1-2, with D perhaps TRBD1 (6 bases). The germline V gene encodes CDR1 SGHVS and CDR2 FQNEAQ. V was shortened by 1 base and J by 7 bases, with 16 bases between the two germline ends. The CDR3 has 15 amino acids. Written as DNA, the CDR3 is TGTGCCAGCAGCTTAGAGAGGCCCCGAGGGGGTGGCTACACCTTC. Translation gives CASSLERPRGGGYTF.

This chain links TRBV18 with TRBJ2-6; the match to TRBD1 covers 10 bases. Trimming at V came to 0 bases and at J to 0 bases, leaving 2 bases not matched to a gene. This CDR3 is built from 18 residues. Germline CDR1 reads KGHSH; CDR2 reads LQKENI. CDR3 coding DNA: TGTGCCAGCTCACCACCGGGACAGGGGAACTCTGGGGCCAACGTCCTGACTTTC. Translated, it gives CASSPPGQGNSGANVLTF. The full variable domain, rest sourced from reference TRBV18 and TRBJ2-6, is NAGVMQNPRHLVRRRGQEARLRCSPMKGHSHVYWYRQLPEEGLKFMVYLQKENIIDESGMPKERFSAEFPKEGPSILRIQQVVRGDSAAYFCASSPPGQGNSGANVLTFGAGSRLTVL.

The chain employs TRBV28 and TRBJ1-2; 7 nucleotides align to TRBD1. The germline V gene has CDR1 MDHEN and CDR2 SYDVKM. Trimming cost V 1 base and J 5 bases; bases outside gene matches: 10. This CDR3 region has 16 residues. The CDR3 bases are TGTGCCAGCAGTTTATCTGACAGGGTGAGTCTTTATGGCTACACCTTC. Protein product: CASSLSDRVSLYGYTF.

CDR3 residues: CASSYSTGGGGYTF. The CDR3, as DNA: TGCGCCAGCAGCTACAGTACGGGAGGGGGTGGCTACACCTTC. The chain recombines TRBV5-1 with TRBJ1-2; D may be TRBD1 (6 bases). Trimming pared 3 bases from V and 7 bases from J, leaving 16 bases between. The CDR3 sequence is 14 residues long. Germline loops: CDR1 SGHRS, CDR2 YFSETQ. Looking up the rest from reference TRBV5-1 and TRBJ1-2 gives the full variable domain: KAGVTQTPRYLIKTRGQQVTLSCSPISGHRSVSWYQQTPGQGLQFLFEYFSETQRNKGNFPGRFSGRQFSNSRSEMNVSTLELGDSALYLCASSYSTGGGGYTFGSGTRLTVV.

This chain uses TRBV5-1 with TRBJ2-3, with TRBD1 matching 8 bases. CDR1 and CDR2 (germline): SGHRS, YFSETQ. V lost 7 bases to trimming and J lost 1 base; unmatched junction nucleotides: 2. The CDR3 runs 13 residues. The CDR3 sequence: CASGGQGTDTQYF. For the CDR3, the DNA is TGCGCCAGCGGGGGACAGGGCACAGATACGCAGTATTTT.

The rearrangement links TRBV2 to TRBJ1-1; TRBD1 agrees at 9 bases. The V gene end was trimmed by 5 bases and the J gene end by 3 bases; junction bases not matched to a gene: 4. Germline V gene lookup returns CDR1 SNHLY and CDR2 FYNNEI. The CDR3 consists of 14 residues. The CDR3 loop reads CASSSRDRDTEAFF. The CDR3 region has the DNA TGTGCCAGCAGTTCCCGGGACAGGGACACTGAAGCTTTCTTT.

This chain uses TRBV5-1 with TRBJ2-5; 7 positions match TRBD1. With V trimmed by 2 bases and J by 5 bases, 6 bases remained unmatched. CDR3 size: 14 residues. Germline V gene lookup returns CDR1 SGHRS and CDR2 YFSETQ. CDR3 residues: CASSFRQGWETQYF. The CDR3 region has the DNA TGCGCCAGCAGCTTTAGACAGGGCTGGGAGACCCAGTACTTC.

The chain uses TRBV6-2 or TRBV6-3 and TRBJ2-3; a weak D match, TRBD1 (5 bases). CDR1 and CDR2 (germline): MNHEY, SVGEGT. The CDR3 has 14 residues. Trimming pared 5 bases from V and 1 base from J, leaving 10 bases between. CDR3 amino acids: CASSARVRTDTQYF. The CDR3 region has the DNA TGTGCCAGCAGTGCCAGGGTACGCACAGATACGCAGTATTTT.